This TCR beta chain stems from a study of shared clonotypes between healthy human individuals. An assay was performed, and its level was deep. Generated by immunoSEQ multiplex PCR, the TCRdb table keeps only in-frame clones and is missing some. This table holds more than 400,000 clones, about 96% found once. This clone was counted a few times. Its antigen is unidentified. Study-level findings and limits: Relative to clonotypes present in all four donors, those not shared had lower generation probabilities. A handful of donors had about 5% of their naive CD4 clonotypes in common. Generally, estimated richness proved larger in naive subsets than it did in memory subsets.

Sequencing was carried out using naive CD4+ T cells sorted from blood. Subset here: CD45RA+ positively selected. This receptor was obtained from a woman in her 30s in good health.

The CDR3 DNA reads as TGTGCCAGCAGCTCGGGACTAGCGGGACTCACCGGGGAGCTGTTTTTT. Translating gives CASSSGLAGLTGELFF. This sequence joins TRBV11-2 and TRBJ2-2; 13 bases line up with TRBD2. The CDR3 spans 16 residues. Germline V gives CDR1 SGHAT, CDR2 FQNNGV. Trimming took 4 bases from V and 4 from J; bases not matched to a gene: 3.